A single sample is the source of the 32 T cell receptor beta chains below, sequenced in a study of blood T cell repertoires in COVID-19. Method: immunoSEQ multiplex PCR; TCRdb's copy keeps in-frame clones and lacks some. The sample has roughly 220,000 clones; just over 85% are singletons. The sequencing input was PBMCs or T cells enriched from blood (not recorded which). The receptors here all came from a middle-aged woman with acute COVID-19.

Worth noting for this clone: Other DNA sequences in the sample encode the same CDR3. The V call is TRBV9, the J call TRBJ1-1, with 8 bases matching TRBD1. V trimming: 0 bases; J trimming: 5 bases; junction bases outside the gene matches: 3. Germline assignment: CDR1 SGDLS and CDR2 YYNGEE. The CDR3 extends over 14 amino acids. CDR3 loop: CASSVGTGRTEAFF. CDR3 sequence (DNA): TGTGCCAGCAGCGTAGGGACAGGGAGGACTGAAGCTTTCTTT.

This clone was counted many times. The rearrangement uses TRBV29-1 and TRBJ1-2; D is ambiguous. The V gene's germline CDR1 is SQVTM and CDR2 ANQGSEA. CDR3 length equals 12 residues. V was cut by 1 base and J by 6 bases, with 9 bases left in between. The CDR3 sequence is CSVEGHFDGYTF. CDR3 nucleotides: TGCAGCGTTGAAGGACACTTTGATGGCTACACCTTC.

This chain connects TRBV20-1 to TRBJ1-1; the D gene is possibly TRBD1 (6 bases). The CDR3 spans 13 residues. Germline V gives CDR1 DFQATT, CDR2 SNEGSKA (reference sequence). The germline V and J ends were trimmed by 3 bases and 1 base, with 9 bases remaining between them. In DNA form, the CDR3 reads TGCAGTGCTAGTAAGACAGGGAACACTGAAGCTTTCTTT. Translating gives CSASKTGNTEAFF.

The CDR3 reads CASSYNGQSGGYTF. For the CDR3, the DNA is TGTGCCAGCAGCTATAACGGACAGTCTGGTGGCTACACCTTC. The V and J genes are TRBV7-2 and TRBJ1-2; D is possibly TRBD1 (6 bases). The CDR3 is 14 amino acids. Germline V lookup: CDR1 SGHTA, CDR2 FQGNSA. V lost 4 bases and J 7 bases, leaving 16 bases between the germline ends.

The gene calls are TRBV2 and TRBJ2-1; the match to TRBD1 covers 9 bases. The trim removed 9 bases at V and 6 bases at J, leaving 9 bases unmatched. CDR3 size: 14 residues. Germline loops: CDR1 SNHLY, CDR2 FYNNEI. The CDR3, as DNA: TGTGCCAGTCGGACAGGGGTCGACGGCAATGAGCAGTTCTTC. Its protein is CASRTGVDGNEQFF.

V is TRBV5-4 and J is TRBJ2-5, with D possibly matching TRBD1 (6 bases). Germline-derived CDR1 and CDR2 are SGHNT and YYREEE (reference sequence). The CDR3 has 15 amino acids. Trimming shortened V by 2 bases and J by 1 base, and 12 bases separated the two germline ends. CDR3 coding DNA: TGTGCCAGCAGCTTTCCTGGACAGCTCCAAGAGACCCAGTACTTC. Translating gives CASSFPGQLQETQYF.

The J gene is TRBJ2-7, the V gene TRBV4-3; possible D gene TRBD1, 5 bases. The CDR3 length is 16 residues. V lost 0 bases, J lost 0 bases, and 12 bases lay in between. Germline V gene data show CDR1 as LGHNA and CDR2 as YSLEER. CDR3 DNA: TGCGCCAGCAGCCAAGATCGCGACAGCCACTCCTACGAGCAGTACTTC. Residues: CASSQDRDSHSYEQYF.

This clone was seen only a few times. The chain is built from TRBV4-2 and TRBJ1-3; no definite D call. Trimming removed 1 base from V and 2 bases from J, with 3 bases in between. The CDR3 contains 13 residues. Germline values: CDR1 LGHNA, CDR2 YNFKEQ. As DNA, the CDR3 is TGTGCCAGCAGCCAAGGGCCTGGAAACACCATATATTTT. Protein sequence: CASSQGPGNTIYF.

V and J are TRBV19 and TRBJ1-2; 9 bases line up with TRBD1. CDR1 and CDR2 from the germline V gene are LNHDA and SQIVND (reference sequence). V trimming: 5 bases; J trimming: 4 bases; junction bases outside the gene matches: 8. This CDR3 is 15 amino acids long. The CDR3 region is CASSFGQGTSYGYTF. CDR3 in DNA: TGTGCCAGTAGTTTCGGACAGGGGACCTCCTATGGCTACACCTTC.

The table lists this clone with a count of one. The rearrangement links TRBV10-3 to TRBJ2-5; TRBD1 aligns across 9 bases. Germline V CDR1 and CDR2: ENHRY, SYGVKD. V shed 6 bases and J 2 bases; nucleotides not matched to a gene: 1. The CDR3 totals 13 residues. CDR3 protein: CAISGQGQETQYF. CDR3 bases: TGTGCCATCAGCGGACAGGGGCAAGAGACCCAGTACTTC.

This chain links TRBV14 with TRBJ1-2, with 9 bases lining up with TRBD1. The CDR3 is made up of 13 amino acids. Per the germline V gene, CDR1 is SGHDN and CDR2 is FVKESK. Trimming removed 1 base from V and 8 bases from J; junction bases left unmatched: 2. Here the CDR3 reads CASSQGGTGGYTF. CDR3 DNA: TGTGCCAGCAGCCAAGGCGGGACAGGGGGCTACACCTTC.

This chain joins TRBV13 and TRBJ2-1, with 11 bases matching TRBD1. CDR3 length: 15 amino acids. CDR1 is PRHDT and CDR2 is FYEKMQ in the germline V gene (reference sequence). V shed 4 bases and J 8 bases; nucleotides not matched to a gene: 7. CDR3 protein: CASSWGQGVMDEQFF. CDR3 nucleotides: TGTGCCAGCAGCTGGGGACAGGGGGTGATGGATGAGCAGTTCTTC.

The chain joins TRBV29-1 to TRBJ1-1; the match to TRBD1 covers 10 bases. The length of the CDR3 is 14 residues. Germline V CDR1 and CDR2: SQVTM, ANQGSEA. Losses at the gene ends were 5 bases for V and 5 bases for J; bases not matched to a gene: 8. For the CDR3, the DNA is TGCAGCGTTCCGGGACAGGGGAGAGGAACTGAAGCTTTCTTT. Protein: CSVPGQGRGTEAFF.

The chain combines TRBV19 with TRBJ1-1; TRBD1 might be the D (5 bases). Germline CDR1 and CDR2: LNHDA and SQIVND (reference sequence). The V and J ends lost 3 bases and 3 bases respectively, with 11 bases between them. The CDR3 runs 14 residues. CDR3 loop: CASSIGGAHTEAFF. Here the CDR3 DNA reads TGTGCCAGTAGTATTGGTGGGGCACACACTGAAGCTTTCTTT.

This clone was counted between two and nine times. The chain is built from TRBV7-8 and TRBJ2-7, with D maybe TRBD1 (6 bases). V lost 1 base and J lost 0, with 19 bases in between. Germline CDR1 reads SGHVS; CDR2 reads FQNEAQ. The CDR3 totals 18 residues. CDR3 sequence reads: CASSLGRPTGPSSYEQYV. The CDR3 DNA is TGTGCCAGCAGCTTAGGGCGACCGACAGGACCGAGCTCCTACGAGCAGTACGTC.

The sample holds a few counts of this clone. The chain uses TRBV7-2 and TRBJ1-2; 11 bases map to TRBD1. Germline assignment: CDR1 SGHTA and CDR2 FQGNSA. This CDR3 region has 16 residues. Losses at the gene ends were 0 bases for V and 3 bases for J; bases not matched to a gene: 3. CDR3 in DNA: TGTGCCAGCAGCTTAGCGACGGGACAGGGGGACTATGGCTACACCTTC. Its translation: CASSLATGQGDYGYTF.

The chain recombines TRBV14 with TRBJ2-5; 9 positions match TRBD2. The CDR3 is made up of 17 amino acids. Per germline, CDR1 SGHDN and CDR2 FVKESK. Germline trimming cut 2 bases from V and 7 bases from J; bases unmatched to any gene: 14. The CDR3 spells CASSQRVVAGAGGTQYF. The DNA for the CDR3 is TGTGCCAGCAGCCAAAGGGTCGTAGCGGGGGCCGGCGGGACCCAGTACTTC.

This chain joins TRBV2 and TRBJ1-2; tentative D call: TRBD1 (6 bases). CDR1 and CDR2 from the germline V gene are SNHLY and FYNNEI. The CDR3 spans 14 residues. With 11 bases removed from V and 0 bases from J, the gap between germline ends came to 16 bases. The CDR3 DNA reads TGTGCCGGAACAGCCGGACAGTCTAACTATGGCTACACCTTC. Encoded protein: CAGTAGQSNYGYTF.

The V call is TRBV6-5, the J call TRBJ1-6, with TRBD1 identical over 8 bases. Germline CDR1 MNHEY, CDR2 SVGAGI. V lost 6 bases to trimming and J lost 10 bases; unmatched junction nucleotides: 5. CDR3 length: 13 residues. In DNA form, the CDR3 reads TGTGCCAGCAGCGGACAGGGTGACTCACCCCTCCACTTT. Translation gives CASSGQGDSPLHF.

V usage is TRBV12-5 and J usage is TRBJ2-3; 9 bases align to TRBD1. Germline trimming cut 6 bases from V and 2 bases from J; bases unmatched to any gene: 9. This CDR3 has 16 residues. Germline loops: CDR1 LGHNT, CDR2 FRNRAP. The CDR3 DNA reads TGTGCTAGTGGCCGGAGGGGGACAGGGTTCACAGATACGCAGTATTTT. As protein: CASGRRGTGFTDTQYF.

This sequence joins TRBV13 and TRBJ2-5, with 8 bases that match TRBD2. The germline gives CDR1 PRHDT, CDR2 FYEKMQ (reference sequence). Germline trimming cut 5 bases from V and 5 bases from J; bases unmatched to any gene: 4. The CDR3 contains 13 residues. CDR3 amino acids: CASSPGLEETQYF. The CDR3 coding sequence is TGTGCCAGCAGCCCGGGACTAGAGGAGACCCAGTACTTC. Looking up the rest from reference TRBV13 and TRBJ2-5 gives the full variable domain: AAGVIQSPRHLIKEKRETATLKCYPIPRHDTVYWYQQGPGQDPQFLISFYEKMQSDKGSIPDRFSAQQFSDYHSELNMSSLELGDSALYFCASSPGLEETQYFGPGTRLLVL.

V gene TRBV11-3 combines with J gene TRBJ1-1; 7 positions match TRBD1. Looked up from germline, CDR1 is SGHNT and CDR2 is YENEEA. The CDR3 is made up of 13 amino acids. V lost 3 bases to trimming and J lost 6 bases; unmatched junction nucleotides: 4. In nucleotides, the CDR3 is TGTGCCAGCAGCTTGACAGGGTCTGCTGAAGCTTTCTTT. Its translation is CASSLTGSAEAFF.

This sequence joins TRBV7-9 and TRBJ2-3; tentatively, D is TRBD2 (6 bases). V gave up 4 bases and J gave up 0 bases, with 14 bases separating them. The CDR3 runs 16 residues. Germline V lookup: CDR1 SEHNR, CDR2 FQNEAQ (reference sequence). The CDR3 sequence is CASSYLGLRSTDTQYF. The CDR3 DNA follows: TGTGCCAGCAGCTACTTGGGACTCAGGAGCACAGATACGCAGTATTTT. The full variable domain, with the rest looked up from reference TRBV7-9 and TRBJ2-3, is DTGVSQNPRHKITKRGQNVTFRCDPISEHNRLYWYRQTLGQGPEFLTYFQNEAQLEKSRLLSDRFSAERPKGSFSTLEIQRTEQGDSAMYLCASSYLGLRSTDTQYFGPGTRLTVL.

The chain is built from TRBV11-2 and TRBJ2-3; 10 bases match TRBD2. Germline-derived CDR1 and CDR2 are SGHAT and FQNNGV. CDR3 length: 18 residues. V trimming: 2 bases; J trimming: 0 bases; junction bases outside the gene matches: 8. CDR3 sequence: CASSLFSGGPLSTDTQYF. The CDR3 bases are TGTGCCAGCAGCTTATTTAGCGGGGGGCCCCTTAGCACAGATACGCAGTATTTT.

V is TRBV13 and J is TRBJ2-4, with 7 positions matching TRBD1. The trim removed 5 bases at V and 0 bases at J, leaving 13 bases unmatched. This CDR3 is 18 amino acids long. The germline gives CDR1 PRHDT, CDR2 FYEKMQ (reference sequence). The CDR3, as DNA: TGTGCCAGCAGCGCTTTAGGCGACAGGGCGCTAGCCAAAAACATTCAGTACTTC. Its translation is CASSALGDRALAKNIQYF.

The chain uses TRBV10-2 and TRBJ2-7, with a possible D match to TRBD1 (6 bases). The CDR3 length is 14 residues. V was shortened by 8 bases and J by 0 bases, with 14 bases between the two germline ends. The germline gives CDR1 WSHSY, CDR2 SAAADI. The CDR3, as DNA: TGCGCCAGCTCCCCCGAGGGGGTCTCCTACGAGCAGTACGTC. This encodes CASSPEGVSYEQYV.

V and J are TRBV6-4 and TRBJ2-2; 8 positions agree with TRBD1. Germline CDR1 MRHNA, CDR2 SNTAGT. CDR3 length: 14 residues. The V segment lost 4 bases and the J segment 5 bases; nucleotides outside the gene matches: 3. The CDR3 DNA is TGTGCCAGCAGTGTCGACAGGGGAACCGGGGAGCTGTTTTTT. Protein sequence: CASSVDRGTGELFF.

This clone was recorded once. The chain carries TRBV7-6 and TRBJ2-2; the match to TRBD2 covers 8 bases. Unmatched junction bases numbered 2, after V lost 4 bases and J lost 4 bases. From germline, CDR1 is SGHVS and CDR2 FNYEAQ. This CDR3 is 14 amino acids long. The CDR3 DNA is TGTGCCAGCAGCTACGGGGGGGGCACCGGGGAGCTGTTTTTT. This translates into CASSYGGGTGELFF.

This clone has only a few counts. This chain links TRBV18 with TRBJ2-1, with D possibly TRBD2 on 5 matching bases. The CDR3 runs to 14 residues. Germline V gene lookup returns CDR1 KGHSH and CDR2 LQKENI. V was cut by 2 bases and J by 1 base, with 6 bases left in between. This CDR3 is CASSPEGSYNEQFF. CDR3 coding DNA: TGTGCCAGCTCACCAGAGGGTTCCTACAATGAGCAGTTCTTC.

The CDR3 region has the DNA TGTGCCAGCAGCTTAGGTCAGGGTACCTACAATGAGCAGTTCTTC. It encodes CASSLGQGTYNEQFF. The chain is built from TRBV11-3 and TRBJ2-1, with D perhaps TRBD1 (5 bases). The CDR3 spans 15 residues. The V end lost 1 base, the J end lost 2 bases, and 9 bases lay between the germline ends. Germline values: CDR1 SGHNT, CDR2 YENEEA.

The sample holds a few counts of this clone. This chain uses TRBV7-8 with TRBJ1-2; a weak D match, TRBD1 (5 bases). V was cut by 5 bases and J by 5 bases, with 21 bases left in between. CDR1 and CDR2 from the germline V gene are SGHVS and FQNEAQ. There are 16 residues in the CDR3. The CDR3 sequence is CASSLARDPGGYGYTF. The CDR3 coding sequence is TGTGCCAGCAGCCTCGCCCGGGACCCCGGGGGGTATGGCTACACCTTC.

The chain carries TRBV10-3 and TRBJ1-2, with 8 bases lining up with TRBD1. This CDR3 has 14 amino acids. CDR1 ENHRY and CDR2 SYGVKD come from the germline V gene. J was trimmed by 6 bases and V by 2 bases; bases with no gene match: 5. DNA of the CDR3: TGTGCCATCAGTGAGGGACAGGGTGTCGATGGCTACACCTTC. Its protein is CAISEGQGVDGYTF.